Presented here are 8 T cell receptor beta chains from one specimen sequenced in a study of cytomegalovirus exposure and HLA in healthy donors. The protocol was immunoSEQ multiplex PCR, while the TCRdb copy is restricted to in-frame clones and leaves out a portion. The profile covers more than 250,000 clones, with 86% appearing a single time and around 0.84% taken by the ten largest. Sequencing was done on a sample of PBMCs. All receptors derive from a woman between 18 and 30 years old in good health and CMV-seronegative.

The CDR3, as DNA: TGTGCCAGCAGCGCGACTAGCGGGAAAGAGACCCAGTACTTC. This translates into CASSATSGKETQYF. The genes are TRBV9 and TRBJ2-5; 11 positions match TRBD2. The germline CDR1 and CDR2 sequences are SGDLS and YYNGEE. The CDR3 has 14 amino acids. Trimming at V came to 3 bases and at J to 3 bases, leaving 1 base not matched to a gene.

The CDR3 protein is CASSYSEGSGANVLTF. As DNA, the CDR3 is TGTGCCAGCAGTTACTCGGAGGGCTCTGGGGCCAACGTCCTGACTTTC. The chain joins TRBV6-5 to TRBJ2-6, with TRBD2 as a possible D gene (6 bases). The CDR3 totals 16 residues. V shed 0 bases and J shed 0 bases, with 6 bases lying between them. Germline V CDR1 and CDR2: MNHEY, SVGAGI.

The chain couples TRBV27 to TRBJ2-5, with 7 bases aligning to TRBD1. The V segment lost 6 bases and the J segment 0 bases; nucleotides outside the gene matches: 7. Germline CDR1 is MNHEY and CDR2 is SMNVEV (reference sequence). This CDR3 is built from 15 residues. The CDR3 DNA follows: TGTGCCAGCAGGACAGGGCAGGGGTACCAAGAGACCCAGTACTTC. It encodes CASRTGQGYQETQYF.

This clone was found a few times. CDR3 sequence: CAETGRPGYTF. The CDR3 bases are TGTGCAGAAACAGGGCGTCCTGGCTACACCTTC. The chain employs TRBV2 and TRBJ1-2, with D maybe TRBD1 (6 bases). The CDR3 is 11 amino acids. Germline-derived CDR1 and CDR2 are SNHLY and FYNNEI.

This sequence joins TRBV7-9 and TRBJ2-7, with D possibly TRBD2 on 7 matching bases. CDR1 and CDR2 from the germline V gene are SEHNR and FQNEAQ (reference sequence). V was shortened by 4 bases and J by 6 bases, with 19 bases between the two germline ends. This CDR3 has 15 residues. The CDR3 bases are TGTGCCAGCAGCTCCCCAGTAGGGGGGGCCAGCGAGCAGTACTTC. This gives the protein CASSSPVGGASEQYF.

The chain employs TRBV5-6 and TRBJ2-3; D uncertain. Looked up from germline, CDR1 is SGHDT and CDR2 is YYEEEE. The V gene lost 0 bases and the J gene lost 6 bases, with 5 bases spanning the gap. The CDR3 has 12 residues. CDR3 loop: CASSLGADTQYF. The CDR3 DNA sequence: TGTGCCAGCAGCTTGGGGGCCGATACGCAGTATTTT.

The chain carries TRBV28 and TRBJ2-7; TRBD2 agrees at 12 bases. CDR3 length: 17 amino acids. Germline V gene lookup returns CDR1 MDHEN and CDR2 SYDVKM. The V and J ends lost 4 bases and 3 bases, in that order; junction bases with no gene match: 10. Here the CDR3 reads CASSSLGLAGGVYEQYF. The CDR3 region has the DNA TGTGCCAGCAGTTCCCTAGGGCTAGCGGGGGGGGTCTACGAGCAGTACTTC.

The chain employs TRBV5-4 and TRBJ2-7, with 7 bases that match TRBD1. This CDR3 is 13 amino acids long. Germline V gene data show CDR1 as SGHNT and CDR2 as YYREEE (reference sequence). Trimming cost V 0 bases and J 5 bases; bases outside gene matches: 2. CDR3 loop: CASSLEGANEQYF. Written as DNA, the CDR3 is TGTGCCAGCAGCTTGGAGGGGGCCAACGAGCAGTACTTC.